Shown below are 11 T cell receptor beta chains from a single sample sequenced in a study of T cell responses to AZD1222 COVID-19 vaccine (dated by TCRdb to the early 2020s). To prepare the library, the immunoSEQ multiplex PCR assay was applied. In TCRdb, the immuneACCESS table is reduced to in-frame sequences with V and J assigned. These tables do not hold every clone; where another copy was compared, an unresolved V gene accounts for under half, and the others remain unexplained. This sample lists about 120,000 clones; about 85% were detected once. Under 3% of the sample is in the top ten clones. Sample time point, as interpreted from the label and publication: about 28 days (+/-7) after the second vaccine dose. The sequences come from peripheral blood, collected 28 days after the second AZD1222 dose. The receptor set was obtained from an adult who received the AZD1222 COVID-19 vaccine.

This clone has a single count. This CDR3 is CASSISVGLAGSTYEQYF. The CDR3 DNA is TGTGCCAGTAGTATATCAGTGGGACTAGCGGGGTCTACCTACGAGCAGTACTTC. This chain links TRBV19 with TRBJ2-7; the match to TRBD2 covers 13 bases. There are 18 residues in the CDR3. CDR1 and CDR2 (germline): LNHDA, SQIVND (reference sequence). After removal of 2 bases from V and 2 bases from J, the junction contained 9 bases not matched to a gene.

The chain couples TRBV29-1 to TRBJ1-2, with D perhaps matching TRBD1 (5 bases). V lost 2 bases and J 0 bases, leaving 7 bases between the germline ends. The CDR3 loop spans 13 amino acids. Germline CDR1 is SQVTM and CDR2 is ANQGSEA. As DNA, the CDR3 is TGCAGCGTTGAAAGGGGATCTAACTATGGCTACACCTTC. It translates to CSVERGSNYGYTF.

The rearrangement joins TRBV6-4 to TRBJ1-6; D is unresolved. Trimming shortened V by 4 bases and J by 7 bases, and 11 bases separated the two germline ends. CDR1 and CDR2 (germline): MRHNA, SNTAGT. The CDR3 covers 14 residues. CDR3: CASSASPGNSPLHF. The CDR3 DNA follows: TGTGCCAGCAGTGCCTCACCGGGGAATTCACCCCTCCACTTT.

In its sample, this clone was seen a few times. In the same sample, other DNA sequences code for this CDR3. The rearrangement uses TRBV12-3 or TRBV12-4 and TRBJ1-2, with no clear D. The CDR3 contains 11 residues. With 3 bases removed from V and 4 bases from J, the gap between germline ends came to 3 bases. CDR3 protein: CASSLGYGYTF. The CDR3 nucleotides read TGTGCCAGCAGTTTGGGCTATGGCTACACCTTC.

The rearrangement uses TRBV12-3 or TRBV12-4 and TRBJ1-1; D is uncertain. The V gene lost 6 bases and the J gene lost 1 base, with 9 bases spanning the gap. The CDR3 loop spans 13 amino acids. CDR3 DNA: TGTGCCAGCAGCCCTATAAGGAACACTGAAGCTTTCTTT. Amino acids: CASSPIRNTEAFF.

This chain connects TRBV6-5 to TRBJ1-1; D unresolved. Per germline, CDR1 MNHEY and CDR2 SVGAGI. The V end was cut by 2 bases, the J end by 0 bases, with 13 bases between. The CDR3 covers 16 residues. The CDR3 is CASSYTWGGMNTEAFF. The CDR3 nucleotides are TGTGCCAGCAGTTACACTTGGGGAGGAATGAACACTGAAGCTTTCTTT.

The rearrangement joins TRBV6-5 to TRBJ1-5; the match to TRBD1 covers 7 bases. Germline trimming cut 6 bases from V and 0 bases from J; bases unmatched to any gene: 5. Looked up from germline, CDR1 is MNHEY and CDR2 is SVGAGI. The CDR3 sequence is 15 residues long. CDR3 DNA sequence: TGTGCCAGCAGCTCGGACAGGCTTAGCAATCAGCCCCAGCATTTT. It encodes CASSSDRLSNQPQHF.

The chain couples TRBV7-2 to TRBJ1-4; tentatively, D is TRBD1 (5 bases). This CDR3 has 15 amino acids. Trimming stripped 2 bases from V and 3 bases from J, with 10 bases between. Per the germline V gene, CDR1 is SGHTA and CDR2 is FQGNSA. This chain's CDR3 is CASSLSGGANEKLFF. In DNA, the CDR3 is TGTGCCAGCAGCTTATCGGGGGGGGCTAATGAAAAACTGTTTTTT.

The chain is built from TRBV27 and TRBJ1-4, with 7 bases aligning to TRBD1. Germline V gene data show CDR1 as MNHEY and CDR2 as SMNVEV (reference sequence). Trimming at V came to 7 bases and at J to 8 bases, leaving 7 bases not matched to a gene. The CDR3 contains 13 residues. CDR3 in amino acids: CASKLTGTEKLFF. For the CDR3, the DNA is TGTGCCAGCAAACTGACAGGGACAGAAAAACTGTTTTTT.

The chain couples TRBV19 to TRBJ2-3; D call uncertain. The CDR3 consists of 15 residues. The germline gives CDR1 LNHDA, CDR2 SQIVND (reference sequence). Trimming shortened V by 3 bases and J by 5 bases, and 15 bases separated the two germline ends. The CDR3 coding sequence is TGTGCCAGTAGTATCTACCTCACAGACGGAGATACGCAGTATTTT. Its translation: CASSIYLTDGDTQYF.

CDR3 sequence: CASSYSQGWKTQYF. Here the CDR3 DNA reads TGTGCCAGCAGTTACTCCCAGGGGTGGAAGACCCAGTACTTC. V usage is TRBV6-5 and J usage is TRBJ2-5, with D possibly being TRBD1 (6 bases). This CDR3 is built from 14 residues. The germline gives CDR1 MNHEY, CDR2 SVGAGI. The V gene lost 0 bases and the J gene lost 6 bases, with 11 bases spanning the gap.